Listed below are T cell receptor beta chains from one sample, sequenced in a study of identical twins. Each CDR3 protein is one row after TCRdb ran MiXCR on the 5' RACE reads. The sample has about 470,000 distinct CDR3 sequences; less than 25% are singletons. The same data also contributed to another study, on T cells expressing NK-cell markers.

The sample consisted of CD4+ T cells sorted from blood. These receptors were obtained from a young woman in good health. Each CDR3 is given with its conserved first and last residue. D genes are given only for firm matches. Only some rows state a clone size, as once, few, many or a class for expanded clones.

TRBV11-1	TRBJ1-6	few	NA	CASSFAAGSGSPLHF	TGTGCCAGCAGCTTCGCGGCCGGGAGCGGTTCACCCCTCCACTTT
TRBV7-2	TRBJ2-7	NA	NA	CASSLQASDYEQYF	TGTGCCAGCAGCTTGCAGGCTAGCGACTACGAGCAGTACTTC
TRBV10-3	TRBJ1-1	few	TRBD1	CAISLGQAKNTEAFF	TGTGCCATCAGTTTGGGACAGGCAAAGAACACTGAAGCTTTCTTT
TRBV7-9	TRBJ1-2	few	TRBD1	CASSDDRGRGYTF	TGTGCCAGCAGCGACGACAGGGGACGTGGCTACACCTTC
TRBV3-1	TRBJ2-5	NA	NA	CASTFRAAVETQYF	TGTGCCAGCACATTTCGGGCTGCGGTAGAGACCCAGTACTTC
TRBV3-1	TRBJ2-3	NA	NA	CASRQGLAAQYF	TGTGCCAGCAGACAGGGTCTAGCGGCGCAGTATTTT
TRBV4-3	TRBJ2-3	NA	TRBD2	CASSQGSLAGGPTDTQYF	TGCGCCAGCAGCCAAGGAAGTCTCGCGGGAGGGCCCACAGATACGCAGTATTTT
TRBV7-2	TRBJ2-7	NA	TRBD1	CASSLVRAGGFEQYF	TGTGCCAGCAGCTTAGTTCGGGCAGGGGGCTTCGAGCAGTACTTC
TRBV7-9	TRBJ2-5	few	NA	CASTTVPGETQYF	TGTGCCAGCACCACCGTTCCGGGGGAGACCCAGTACTTC
TRBV5-6	TRBJ2-4	NA	NA	CASSPSLGIQYF	TGTGCCAGCAGCCCGAGCCTTGGCATTCAGTACTTC
TRBV20-1	TRBJ2-1	NA	NA	CSASRGGPYNEQFF	TGCAGTGCTAGTAGGGGGGGCCCCTACAATGAGCAGTTCTTC
TRBV15	TRBJ2-4	NA	NA	CATKRGWGSQGSKNIQYF	TGTGCCACCAAGAGGGGGTGGGGATCCCAAGGGTCCAAAAACATTCAGTACTTC
TRBV3-1	TRBJ2-2	NA	TRBD2	CASSHSGSNTGELFF	TGTGCCAGCAGCCATAGCGGGAGCAACACCGGGGAGCTGTTTTTT
TRBV7-9	TRBJ2-1	few	TRBD2	CASSLARGSGSYNEQFF	TGTGCCAGCAGCTTAGCGCGAGGTAGCGGGAGTTACAATGAGCAGTTCTTC
TRBV27	TRBJ2-7	NA	TRBD1	CASSFYRDRGSGEQYF	TGTGCCAGCAGTTTTTACCGGGACAGGGGGTCCGGCGAGCAGTACTTC
TRBV12-3/TRBV12-4	TRBJ2-7	NA	NA	CASRKQAYEQYF	TGTGCCAGCAGGAAACAGGCCTACGAGCAGTACTTC
TRBV20-1	TRBJ2-3	few	TRBD2	CSARFALAGPRGSTDTQYF	TGCAGTGCTAGATTTGCTCTAGCGGGACCCAGGGGGAGCACAGATACGCAGTATTTT
TRBV5-1	TRBJ1-1	NA	NA	CASSFQEEAFF	TGCGCCAGCAGCTTCCAAGAAGAAGCTTTCTTT
TRBV3-1	TRBJ2-3	NA	TRBD2	CASSHIAGSTDTQYF	TGTGCCAGCAGCCATATAGCGGGTAGCACAGATACGCAGTATTTT
TRBV11-2	TRBJ2-1	NA	TRBD2	CASSLGISGVYNEQFF	TGTGCCAGCAGCTTAGGGATTAGCGGGGTATACAATGAGCAGTTCTTC
TRBV6-5	TRBJ2-6	few	TRBD1	CASSYSGQGSGANVLTF	TGTGCCAGCAGTTACTCGGGACAGGGATCTGGGGCCAACGTCCTGACTTTC
TRBV5-1	TRBJ1-1	many	NA	CASSYTVGANTEAFF	TGCGCCAGCAGTTACACGGTAGGGGCCAACACTGAAGCTTTCTTT
TRBV7-8	TRBJ2-3	NA	TRBD1	CASSRGQSTDTQYF	TGTGCCAGCAGCAGGGGGCAAAGCACAGATACGCAGTATTTT
TRBV10-3	TRBJ1-1	few	NA	CAITDGMNTEAFF	TGTGCCATCACGGACGGCATGAACACTGAAGCTTTCTTT
TRBV15	TRBJ2-1	few	TRBD1	CATSRFGQGSNNEQFF	TGTGCCACCAGCAGGTTTGGACAGGGCTCTAACAATGAGCAGTTCTTC
TRBV12-3/TRBV12-4	TRBJ1-2	NA	NA	CASSLGDINYGYTF	TGTGCCAGCAGTTTAGGGGACATTAACTATGGCTACACCTTC
TRBV2	TRBJ2-7	NA	NA	CASGAWGEDEQYF	TGTGCCAGCGGGGCCTGGGGGGAGGACGAGCAGTACTTC
TRBV12-3/TRBV12-4	TRBJ2-7	few	TRBD1	CASSLNSGTGRFF	TGTGCCAGCAGTTTAAACTCCGGGACAGGGCGATTTTTC
TRBV14	TRBJ2-3	NA	NA	CASSQRQSVDTQYF	TGTGCCAGCAGCCAAAGGCAGTCCGTGGATACGCAGTATTTT
TRBV6-1	TRBJ2-4	NA	NA	CASRTDDRGIQYF	TGTGCCAGCAGAACGGACGACCGGGGCATTCAGTACTTC
TRBV2	TRBJ2-3	once	NA	CASSVARRTDTQYF	TGTGCCAGCAGTGTAGCTAGACGCACAGATACGCAGTATTTT
TRBV5-1	TRBJ2-7	many	NA	CASRMGPSSYEQYF	TGCGCCAGCAGAATGGGGCCCAGCTCCTACGAGCAGTACTTC
TRBV5-1	TRBJ2-3	NA	TRBD2	CASSLARSGGPLRTDTQYF	TGCGCCAGCAGCTTGGCCAGGAGCGGGGGGCCTCTACGCACAGATACGCAGTATTTT
TRBV10-3	TRBJ2-7	few	TRBD2	CAISESSGRIHEQYF	TGTGCCATCAGTGAGTCGAGCGGGAGGATCCACGAGCAGTACTTC
TRBV27	TRBJ2-3	NA	TRBD1	CASRTTPDRGLNTQYF	TGTGCCAGCAGGACCACCCCGGACAGGGGGCTAAATACGCAGTATTTT
TRBV4-3	TRBJ2-7	few	NA	CASSRTAYEGYEQYF	TGCGCCAGCAGCCGGACCGCGTACGAGGGCTACGAGCAGTACTTC
TRBV20-1	TRBJ1-1	NA	NA	CSASLGGWTEAFF	TGCAGTGCTAGTCTGGGGGGGTGGACTGAAGCTTTCTTT
TRBV5-1	TRBJ2-5	few	TRBD2	CASSSLARETQYF	TGCGCCAGCAGCTCACTAGCGAGAGAGACCCAGTACTTC
TRBV11-2	TRBJ2-3	few	NA	CASSPLQGRRTDTQYF	TGTGCCAGCAGCCCACTACAGGGGAGGAGGACAGATACGCAGTATTTT
TRBV10-2	TRBJ1-4	few	NA	CASMDPGGAHNEKLFF	TGCGCCAGCATGGACCCCGGGGGAGCCCATAATGAAAAACTGTTTTTT
TRBV29-1	TRBJ2-3	once	NA	CSVGRGPAGADTQYF	TGCAGCGTCGGACGGGGTCCGGCAGGGGCAGATACGCAGTATTTT
TRBV7-9	TRBJ2-3	NA	NA	CASSPSRSYTDTQYF	TGTGCCAGCTCCCCGTCGAGGTCCTACACAGATACGCAGTATTTT
TRBV29-1	TRBJ1-1	once	NA	CSVGNSMNTEAFF	TGCAGCGTTGGGAACTCCATGAACACTGAAGCTTTCTTT
TRBV28	TRBJ2-7	few	TRBD1	CASSQIQGAEYF	TGTGCCAGCAGCCAAATACAGGGGGCTGAGTACTTC
TRBV7-3	TRBJ2-5	NA	NA	CASSLNGGGEETQYF	TGTGCCAGCAGCTTAAATGGGGGGGGCGAAGAGACCCAGTACTTC
TRBV12-3/TRBV12-4	TRBJ2-3	NA	TRBD2	CASRAGTSYTDTQYF	TGTGCCAGCAGAGCCGGGACTAGTTACACAGATACGCAGTATTTT
TRBV2	TRBJ2-1	once	NA	CASSSGPDNEQFF	TGTGCCAGCAGTTCCGGGCCCGACAATGAGCAGTTCTTC
TRBV5-1	TRBJ2-2	few	TRBD1	CASSRGQALGGELFF	TGCGCCAGCAGCCGGGGACAGGCTCTCGGCGGGGAGCTGTTTTTT
TRBV11-3	TRBJ1-2	NA	NA	CASSLDYPGTVANYGYTF	TGTGCCAGCAGCTTAGACTATCCCGGGACGGTAGCTAACTATGGCTACACCTTC
TRBV5-5	TRBJ1-5	few	NA	CASSLINQPQHF	TGTGCCAGCAGCTTGATAAATCAGCCCCAGCATTTT
TRBV5-1	TRBJ2-2	NA	TRBD1	CASSSRGLDTGELFF	TGCGCCAGCAGCTCAAGGGGGCTCGACACCGGGGAGCTGTTTTTT
TRBV12-3/TRBV12-4	TRBJ2-3	few	NA	CASSLPSSGTDTQYF	TGTGCCAGCAGTTTACCTAGCTCGGGCACAGATACGCAGTATTTT
TRBV29-1	TRBJ2-3	NA	TRBD2	CSALTSGGDTQYF	TGCAGCGCCCTGACTAGCGGGGGGGATACGCAGTATTTT
TRBV20-1	TRBJ2-3	NA	TRBD2	CSASGTSGSLGSTDTQYF	TGCAGTGCTTCCGGGACTAGCGGGAGTTTGGGAAGCACAGATACGCAGTATTTT
TRBV20-1	TRBJ1-1	NA	NA	CSASTQGNTEAFF	TGCAGTGCTAGCACCCAGGGTAACACTGAAGCTTTCTTT